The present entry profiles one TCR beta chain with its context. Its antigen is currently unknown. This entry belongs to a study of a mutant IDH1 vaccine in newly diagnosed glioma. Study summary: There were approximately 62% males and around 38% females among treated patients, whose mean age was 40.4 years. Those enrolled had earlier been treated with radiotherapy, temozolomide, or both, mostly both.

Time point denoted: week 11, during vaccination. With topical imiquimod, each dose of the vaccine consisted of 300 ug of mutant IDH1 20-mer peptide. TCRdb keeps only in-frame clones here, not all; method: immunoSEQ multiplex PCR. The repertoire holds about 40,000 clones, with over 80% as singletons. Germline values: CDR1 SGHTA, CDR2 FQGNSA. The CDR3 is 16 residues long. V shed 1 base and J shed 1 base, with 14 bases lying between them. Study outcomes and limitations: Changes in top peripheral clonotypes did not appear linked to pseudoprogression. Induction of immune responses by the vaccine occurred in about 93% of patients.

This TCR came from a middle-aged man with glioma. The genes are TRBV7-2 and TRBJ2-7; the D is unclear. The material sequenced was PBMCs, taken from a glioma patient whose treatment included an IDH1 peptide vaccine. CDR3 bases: TGTGCCAGCAGCTTAGATCCCGAGAGAATTTCCTACGAGCAGTACTTC. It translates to CASSLDPERISYEQYF. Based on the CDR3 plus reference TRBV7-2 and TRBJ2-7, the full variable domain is GAGVSQSPSNKVTEKGKDVELRCDPISGHTALYWYRQSLGQGLEFLIYFQGNSAPDKSGLPSDRFSAERTGGSVSTLTIQRTQQEDSAVYLCASSLDPERISYEQYFGPGTRLTVT.